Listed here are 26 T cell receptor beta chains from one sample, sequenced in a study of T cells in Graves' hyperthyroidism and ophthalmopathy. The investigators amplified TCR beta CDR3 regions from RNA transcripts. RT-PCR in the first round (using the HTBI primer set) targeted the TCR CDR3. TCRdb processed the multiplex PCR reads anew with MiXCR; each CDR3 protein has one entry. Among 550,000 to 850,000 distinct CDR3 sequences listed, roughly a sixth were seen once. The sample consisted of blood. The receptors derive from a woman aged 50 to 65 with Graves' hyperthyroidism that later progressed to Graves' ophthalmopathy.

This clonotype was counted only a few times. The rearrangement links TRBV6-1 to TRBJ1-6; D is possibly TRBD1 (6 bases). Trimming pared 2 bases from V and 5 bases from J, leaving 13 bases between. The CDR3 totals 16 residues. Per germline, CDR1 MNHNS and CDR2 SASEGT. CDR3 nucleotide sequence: TGTGCCAGCAGTGAATGGGCCGGACAGAATAATTCACCCCTCCACTTT. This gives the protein CASSEWAGQNNSPLHF.

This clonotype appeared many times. The CDR3 region has the DNA TGTGCCAGCAGCCAAGCAGACGGAATCTATGGCTACACCTTC. It translates to CASSQADGIYGYTF. The genes are TRBV3-1 and TRBJ1-2, with D hard to call. Germline assignment: CDR1 LGHDT and CDR2 YNNKEL (reference sequence). The length of the CDR3 is 14 residues. V dropped 1 base and J dropped 4 bases, with 10 bases sitting between them.

CDR3 amino acids: CASSGPRDRGEDEQYF. DNA of the CDR3: TGTGCCAGCAGCGGGCCCCGGGACAGGGGAGAAGACGAGCAGTACTTC. The V call is TRBV7-9, the J call TRBJ2-7; 10 nucleotides align to TRBD1. This CDR3 region has 16 residues. Per germline, CDR1 SEHNR and CDR2 FQNEAQ (reference sequence). V shed 5 bases, J shed 5 bases, and the junction held 12 bases outside the gene matches. Filled out from reference TRBV7-9 and TRBJ2-7, the complete variable domain reads DTGVSQNPRHKITKRGQNVTFRCDPISEHNRLYWYRQTLGQGPEFLTYFQNEAQLEKSRLLSDRFSAERPKGSFSTLEIQRTEQGDSAMYLCASSGPRDRGEDEQYFGPGTRLTVT.

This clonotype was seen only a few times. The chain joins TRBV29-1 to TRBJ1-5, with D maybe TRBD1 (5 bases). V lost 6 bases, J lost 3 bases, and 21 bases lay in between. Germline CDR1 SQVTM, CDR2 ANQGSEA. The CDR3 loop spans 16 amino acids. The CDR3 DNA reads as TGCAGCGTGACGACTTTAGGACACGGACCCAATCAGCCCCAGCATTTT. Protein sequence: CSVTTLGHGPNQPQHF.

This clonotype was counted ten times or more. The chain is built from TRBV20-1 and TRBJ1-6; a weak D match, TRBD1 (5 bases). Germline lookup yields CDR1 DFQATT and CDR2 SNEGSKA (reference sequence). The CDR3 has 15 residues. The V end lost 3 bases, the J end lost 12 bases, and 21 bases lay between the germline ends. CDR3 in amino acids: CSARPGGGEIQPLHF. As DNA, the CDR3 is TGCAGTGCTAGGCCGGGAGGAGGGGAAATTCAACCCCTCCACTTT.

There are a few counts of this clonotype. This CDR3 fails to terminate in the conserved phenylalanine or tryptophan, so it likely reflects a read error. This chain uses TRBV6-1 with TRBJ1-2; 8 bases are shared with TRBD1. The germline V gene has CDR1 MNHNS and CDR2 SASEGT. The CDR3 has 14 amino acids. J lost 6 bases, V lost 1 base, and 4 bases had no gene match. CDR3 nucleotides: TGTGCCAGCAGTGAAGAACCAGGGGGCCATGGCTACACCCTC. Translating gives CASSEEPGGHGYTL.

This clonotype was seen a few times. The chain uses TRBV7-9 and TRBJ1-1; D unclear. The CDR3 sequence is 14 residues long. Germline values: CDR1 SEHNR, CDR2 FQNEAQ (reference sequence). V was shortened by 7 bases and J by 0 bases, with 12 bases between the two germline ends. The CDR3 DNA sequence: TGTGCCAGCACCACCCGAGTGGTGAACACTGAAGCTTTCTTT. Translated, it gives CASTTRVVNTEAFF.

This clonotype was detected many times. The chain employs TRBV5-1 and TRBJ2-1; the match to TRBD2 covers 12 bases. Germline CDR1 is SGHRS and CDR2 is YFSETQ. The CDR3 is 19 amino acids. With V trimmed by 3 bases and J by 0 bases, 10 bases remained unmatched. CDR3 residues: CASSSTGTSGWSSYNEQFF. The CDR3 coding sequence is TGCGCCAGCAGCTCAACCGGGACTAGCGGGTGGAGCTCCTACAATGAGCAGTTCTTC.

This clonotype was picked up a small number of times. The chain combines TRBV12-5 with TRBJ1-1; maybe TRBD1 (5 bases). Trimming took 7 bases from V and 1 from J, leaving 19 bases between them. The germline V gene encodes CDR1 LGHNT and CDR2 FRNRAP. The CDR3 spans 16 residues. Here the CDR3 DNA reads TGTGCTAGTGCCCCGGGTGCGGGGGGTTGGAACACTGAAGCTTTCTTT. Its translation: CASAPGAGGWNTEAFF.

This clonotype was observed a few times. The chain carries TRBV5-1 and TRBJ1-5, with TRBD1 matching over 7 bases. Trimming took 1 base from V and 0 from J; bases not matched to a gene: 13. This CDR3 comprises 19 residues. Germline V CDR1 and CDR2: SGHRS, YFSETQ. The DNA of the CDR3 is TGCGCCAGCAGCTTGACACAGGGGTCACCAACCTATAGCAATCAGCCCCAGCATTTT. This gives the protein CASSLTQGSPTYSNQPQHF.

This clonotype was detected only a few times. The DNA for the CDR3 is TGTGCCAGCAGCCCAATATCTAACTATGGCTACACCTTC. Protein sequence: CASSPISNYGYTF. V and J are TRBV7-9 and TRBJ1-2; the D is unclear. This CDR3 is built from 13 residues. Looked up from germline, CDR1 is SEHNR and CDR2 is FQNEAQ (reference sequence). V was pared by 5 bases and J by 0 bases, with 7 bases between.

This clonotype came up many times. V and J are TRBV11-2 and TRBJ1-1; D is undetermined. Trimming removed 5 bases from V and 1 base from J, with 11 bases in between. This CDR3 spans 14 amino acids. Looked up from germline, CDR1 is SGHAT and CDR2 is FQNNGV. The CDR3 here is CASSALGENTEAFF. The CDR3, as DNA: TGTGCCAGCAGCGCCCTGGGTGAGAACACTGAAGCTTTCTTT.

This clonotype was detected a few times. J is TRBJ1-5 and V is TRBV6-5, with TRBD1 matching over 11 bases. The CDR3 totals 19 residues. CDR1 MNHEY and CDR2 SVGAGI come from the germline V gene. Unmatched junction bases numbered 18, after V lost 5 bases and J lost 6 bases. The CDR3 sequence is CASSPSRGQGAGRSQPQHF. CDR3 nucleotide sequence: TGTGCCAGCAGTCCCTCCCGCGGACAGGGGGCGGGCCGGTCTCAGCCCCAGCATTTT.

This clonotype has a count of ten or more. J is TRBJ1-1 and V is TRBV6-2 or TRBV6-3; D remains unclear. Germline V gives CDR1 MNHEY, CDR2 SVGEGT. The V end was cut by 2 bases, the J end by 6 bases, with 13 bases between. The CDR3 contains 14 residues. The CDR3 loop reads CASSYLTSRAEAFF. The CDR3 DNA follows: TGTGCCAGCAGTTACCTAACCTCTAGGGCTGAAGCTTTCTTT.

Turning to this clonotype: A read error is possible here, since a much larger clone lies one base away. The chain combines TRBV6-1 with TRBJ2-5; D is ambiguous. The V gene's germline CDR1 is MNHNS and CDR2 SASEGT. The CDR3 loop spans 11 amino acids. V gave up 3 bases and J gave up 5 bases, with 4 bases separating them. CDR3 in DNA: TGTGCCAGCAGTGAGACGGAGACCCAGTACTTC. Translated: CASSETETQYF.

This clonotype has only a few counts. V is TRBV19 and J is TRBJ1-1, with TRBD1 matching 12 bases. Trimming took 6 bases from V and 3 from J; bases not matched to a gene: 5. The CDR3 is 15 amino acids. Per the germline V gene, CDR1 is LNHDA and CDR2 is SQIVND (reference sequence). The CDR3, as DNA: TGTGCCAGTAGGCCGGGACAGGGGGCCTACACTGAAGCTTTCTTT. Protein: CASRPGQGAYTEAFF.

The CDR3 region is CAWRNRGETGELFF. The CDR3 DNA sequence: TGTGCCTGGCGAAACAGGGGGGAAACCGGGGAGCTGTTTTTT. This rearrangement joins TRBV30 to TRBJ2-2; TRBD1 agrees at 8 bases. Germline V gene lookup returns CDR1 GTSNPN and CDR2 SVGIG (reference sequence). This CDR3 is built from 14 residues. V shed 5 bases and J 5 bases; nucleotides not matched to a gene: 7.

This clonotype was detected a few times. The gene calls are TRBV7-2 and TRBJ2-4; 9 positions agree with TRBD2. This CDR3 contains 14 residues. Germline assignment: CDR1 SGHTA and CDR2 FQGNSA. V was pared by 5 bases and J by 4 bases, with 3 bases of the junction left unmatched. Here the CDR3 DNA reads TGTGCCAGCAGCACGGGACTAGCTAAAAACATTCAGTACTTC. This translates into CASSTGLAKNIQYF. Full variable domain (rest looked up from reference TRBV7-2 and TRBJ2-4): GAGVSQSPSNKVTEKGKDVELRCDPISGHTALYWYRQSLGQGLEFLIYFQGNSAPDKSGLPSDRFSAERTGGSVSTLTIQRTQQEDSAVYLCASSTGLAKNIQYFGAGTRLSVL.

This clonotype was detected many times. CDR3 sequence (DNA): TGCGCCAGCAGCTTGGAGGTCGCGGGACAGGGGGCCTATGGCTACACCTTC. Its translation: CASSLEVAGQGAYGYTF. V and J are TRBV5-1 and TRBJ1-2, with 12 nucleotides matching TRBD1. J was trimmed by 4 bases and V by 0 bases; bases with no gene match: 7. This CDR3 has 17 amino acids. Germline assignment: CDR1 SGHRS and CDR2 YFSETQ.

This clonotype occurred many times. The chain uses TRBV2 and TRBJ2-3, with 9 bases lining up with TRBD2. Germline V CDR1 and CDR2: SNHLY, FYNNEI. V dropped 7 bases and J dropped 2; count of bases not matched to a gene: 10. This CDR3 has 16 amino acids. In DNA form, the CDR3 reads TGTGCCAGCAACAAAAGAAGCGGGGGGCTCACAGATACGCAGTATTTT. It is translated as CASNKRSGGLTDTQYF. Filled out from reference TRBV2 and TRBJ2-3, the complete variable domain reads EPEVTQTPSHQVTQMGQEVILRCVPISNHLYFYWYRQILGQKVEFLVSFYNNEISEKSEIFDDQFSVERPDGSNFTLKIRSTKLEDSAMYFCASNKRSGGLTDTQYFGPGTRLTVL.

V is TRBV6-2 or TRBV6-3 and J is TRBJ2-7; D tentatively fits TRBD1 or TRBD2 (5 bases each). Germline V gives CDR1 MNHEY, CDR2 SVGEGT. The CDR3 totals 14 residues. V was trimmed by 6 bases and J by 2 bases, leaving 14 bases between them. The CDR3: CASRTYWGTYEQYF. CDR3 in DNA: TGTGCCAGCAGAACGTATTGGGGGACCTACGAGCAGTACTTC.

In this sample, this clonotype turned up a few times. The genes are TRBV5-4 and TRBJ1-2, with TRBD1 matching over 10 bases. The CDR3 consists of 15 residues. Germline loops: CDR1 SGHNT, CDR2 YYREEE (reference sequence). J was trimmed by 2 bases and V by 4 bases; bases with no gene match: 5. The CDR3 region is CASSDRDRGNYGYTF. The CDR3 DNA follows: TGTGCCAGCAGCGACCGGGACAGGGGAAACTATGGCTACACCTTC. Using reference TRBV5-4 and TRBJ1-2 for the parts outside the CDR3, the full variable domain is ETGVTQSPTHLIKTRGQQVTLRCSSQSGHNTVSWYQQALGQGPQFIFQYYREEENGRGNFPPRFSGLQFPNYSSELNVNALELDDSALYLCASSDRDRGNYGYTFGSGTRLTVV.

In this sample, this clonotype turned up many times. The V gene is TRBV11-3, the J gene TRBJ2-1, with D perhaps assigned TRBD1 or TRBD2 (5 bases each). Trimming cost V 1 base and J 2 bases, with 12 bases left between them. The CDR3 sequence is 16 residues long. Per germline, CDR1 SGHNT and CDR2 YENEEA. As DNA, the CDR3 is TGTGCCAGCAGCTTAGGTGGGGGAGTAACCTACAATGAGCAGTTCTTC. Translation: CASSLGGGVTYNEQFF.

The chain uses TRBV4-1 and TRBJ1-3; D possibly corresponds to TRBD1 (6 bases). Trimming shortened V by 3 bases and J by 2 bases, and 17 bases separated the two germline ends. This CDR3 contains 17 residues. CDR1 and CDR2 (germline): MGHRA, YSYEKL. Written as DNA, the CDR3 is TGCGCCAGCAGCCAGGTTCTAACAGGGCTCCCTGGAAACACCATATATTTT. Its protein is CASSQVLTGLPGNTIYF.

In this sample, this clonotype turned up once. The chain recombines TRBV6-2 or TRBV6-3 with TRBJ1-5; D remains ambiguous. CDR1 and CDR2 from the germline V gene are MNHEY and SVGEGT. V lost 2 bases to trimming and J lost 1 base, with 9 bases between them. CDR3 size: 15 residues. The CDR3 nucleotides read TGTGCCAGCAGTTACGGTAGAACAAGCAATCAGCCCCAGCATTTT. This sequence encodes CASSYGRTSNQPQHF.

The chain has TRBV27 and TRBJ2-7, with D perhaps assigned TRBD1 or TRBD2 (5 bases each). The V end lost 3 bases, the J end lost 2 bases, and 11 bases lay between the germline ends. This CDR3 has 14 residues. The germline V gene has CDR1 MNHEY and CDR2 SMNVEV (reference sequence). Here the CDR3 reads CASSFSRGPYEQYF. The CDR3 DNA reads TGTGCCAGCAGTTTCTCCCGGGGACCCTACGAGCAGTACTTC.